Listed below are T cell receptor beta chains from one sample, sequenced in a study of OX40 agonist ivuxolimab in advanced cancers. Profiling relied on immunoSEQ multiplex PCR, and the TCRdb table lists in-frame clones only, not all of them. Among about 57,000 clones listed, roughly 93% were seen once. The sequencing here drew on CD4+ or CD8+ T cells sorted from blood, taken in a trial of the OX40 agonist ivuxolimab. The receptors derive from an adult with an advanced solid tumor such as melanoma, head and neck, liver or kidney cancer. Both conserved end residues are part of each CDR3. A D gene is named only where the DNA matches it firmly. Not every row has a clone size; where given, it reads once, few, many or a size class.

clone size	D gene	V gene	J gene	CDR3 DNA	CDR3 protein
-	-	TRBV6-5	TRBJ2-3	TGTGCCACCGGTGAGGGGTCCTTCACAGATACGCAGTATTTT	CATGEGSFTDTQYF
-	-	TRBV7-2	TRBJ1-4	TGTGCCAGCAGCTTAGGGAAGGACAGTCTTAATGAAAAACTGTTTTTT	CASSLGKDSLNEKLFF
-	-	TRBV7-9	TRBJ1-1	TGTGCCAGCAGCTCGGGCCGGATGAACACTGAAGCTTTCTTT	CASSSGRMNTEAFF
-	-	TRBV2	TRBJ2-2	TGTGCCAGCAGTGAATGGGCCAGCGGGGAGCTGTTTTTT	CASSEWASGELFF
-	-	TRBV27	TRBJ2-7	TGTGCCAGCAGTTTTTTCCCCACCTACGAGCAGTACTTC	CASSFFPTYEQYF
-	TRBD1	TRBV9	TRBJ1-1	TGTGCCAGCAGCGTAGTGGGACAGGGGACTGAAGCTTTCTTT	CASSVVGQGTEAFF
-	-	TRBV21-1	TRBJ1-1	TGTGCCAGCAGCAAAGGTAATCGGACAGGGAGAGAAAACACTGAAGCTTTCTTT	CASSKGNRTGRENTEAFF
-	TRBD1	TRBV13	TRBJ2-7	TGTGCCAGCAGCTTCCGGGACAGGGGGCCTCAGTTGGTCGAGCAGTACTTC	CASSFRDRGPQLVEQYF
once	-	TRBV14	TRBJ1-1	TGTGCCAGCAGCCCCTCGACAGGAAGGAGAACTGAAGCTTTCTTT	CASSPSTGRRTEAFF
-	-	TRBV28	TRBJ2-1	TGTGCCAGCCTGGTTACACTAGCATCCTACAATGAGCAGTTCTTC	CASLVTLASYNEQFF